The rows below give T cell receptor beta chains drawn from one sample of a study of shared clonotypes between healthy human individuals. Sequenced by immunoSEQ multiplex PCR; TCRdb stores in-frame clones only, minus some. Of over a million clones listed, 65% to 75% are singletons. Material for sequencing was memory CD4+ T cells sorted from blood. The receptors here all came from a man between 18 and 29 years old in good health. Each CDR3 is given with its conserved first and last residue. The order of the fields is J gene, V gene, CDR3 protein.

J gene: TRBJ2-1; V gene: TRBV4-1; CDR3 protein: CASSQDPRVKGFDEQFF
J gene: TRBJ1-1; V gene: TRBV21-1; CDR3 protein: CASSCLKPNGHGNTEAFF
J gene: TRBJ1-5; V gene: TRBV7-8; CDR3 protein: CASSPNSNQPQHF
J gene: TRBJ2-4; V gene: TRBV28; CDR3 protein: CASSRAAKNIQYF
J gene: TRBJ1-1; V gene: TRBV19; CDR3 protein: CASSIGRTGGMNTEAFF
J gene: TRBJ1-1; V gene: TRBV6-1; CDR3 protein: CASSQGYTEAFF
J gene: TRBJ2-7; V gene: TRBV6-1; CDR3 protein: CASSVGQPISYEQYF
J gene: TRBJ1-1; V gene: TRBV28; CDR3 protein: CASSSGTYTEAFF
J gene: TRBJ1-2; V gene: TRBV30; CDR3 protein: CAWSTQEGGGYTF
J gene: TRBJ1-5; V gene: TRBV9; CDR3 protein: CASSSGQNSNQPQHF
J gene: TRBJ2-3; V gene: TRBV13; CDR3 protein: CASSVGTPPEYF
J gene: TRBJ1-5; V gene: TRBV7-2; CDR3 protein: CASSLDGTAVQAQHF
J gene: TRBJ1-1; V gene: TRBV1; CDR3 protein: CTSSLRVTEAFF
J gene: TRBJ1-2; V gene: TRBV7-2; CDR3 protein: CASSFETRGIYNGYTF
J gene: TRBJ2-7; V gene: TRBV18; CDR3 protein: CASSPRTSVVEQYF
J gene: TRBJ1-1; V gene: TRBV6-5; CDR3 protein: CASSYSLGGETEAFF
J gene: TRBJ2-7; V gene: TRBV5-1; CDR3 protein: CASSLGQESGEQYF
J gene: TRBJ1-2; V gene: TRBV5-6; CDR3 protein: CASSLRGLEGYTF
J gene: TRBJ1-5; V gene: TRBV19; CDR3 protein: CASSFLGQGANQPQHF
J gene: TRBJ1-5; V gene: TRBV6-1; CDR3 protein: CASSDGINQPQHF
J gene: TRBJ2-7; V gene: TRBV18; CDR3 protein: CASSPSRGPSYEQYF
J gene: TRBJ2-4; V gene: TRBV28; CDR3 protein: CASSLISGQGLNIQYF
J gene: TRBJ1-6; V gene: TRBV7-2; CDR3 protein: CASSPGGWPTYNSPLHF
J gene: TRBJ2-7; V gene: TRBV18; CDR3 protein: CASSPTGNSYEQYF
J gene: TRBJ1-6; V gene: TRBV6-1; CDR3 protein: CASSEAGNSPLHF
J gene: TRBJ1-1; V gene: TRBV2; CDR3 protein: CASGPTGADTEAFF
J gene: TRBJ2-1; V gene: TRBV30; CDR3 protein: CAWARGESYNEQFF
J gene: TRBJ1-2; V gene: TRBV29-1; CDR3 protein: CSVDRGYGYTF
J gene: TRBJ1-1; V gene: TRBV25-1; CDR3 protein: CASSAGTGTEAFF
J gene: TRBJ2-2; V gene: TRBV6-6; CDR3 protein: CASRQGSGELFF
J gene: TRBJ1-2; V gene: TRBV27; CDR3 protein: CASSFRGSYGYTF
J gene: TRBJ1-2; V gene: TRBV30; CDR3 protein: CAWRRFREGYTF
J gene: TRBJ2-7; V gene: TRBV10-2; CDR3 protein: CASSRTGGDYEQYF
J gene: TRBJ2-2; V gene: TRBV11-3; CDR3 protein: CASSSQGTGELFF
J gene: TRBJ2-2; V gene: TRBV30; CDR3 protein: CAWSQWQGSVGELFF
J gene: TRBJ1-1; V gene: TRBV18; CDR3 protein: CASSQQGNGEAFF
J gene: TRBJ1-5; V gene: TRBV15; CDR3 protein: CATRVGAGSNQPQHF
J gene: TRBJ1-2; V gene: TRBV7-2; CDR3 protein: CANGDFGGYTF
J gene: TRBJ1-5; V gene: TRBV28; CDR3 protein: CASSPHRGNQPQHF
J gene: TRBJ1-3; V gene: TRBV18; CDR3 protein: CASSPPAGAGNTIYF
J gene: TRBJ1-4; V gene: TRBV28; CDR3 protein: CASKGQTNEKLFF
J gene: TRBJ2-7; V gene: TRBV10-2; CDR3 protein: CASSPDRVREQYF
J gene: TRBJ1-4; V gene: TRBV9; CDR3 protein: CASTTSPTGANEKLFF